This is a list of T cell receptor beta chains from one sample in a study of blood T cell repertoires in COVID-19. Assay: immunoSEQ multiplex PCR; the TCRdb copy retains only in-frame clones and omits some. Here the sample spans 250,000 to 350,000 clones, roughly 80% being singletons. Sequencing was performed on peripheral blood. These receptors were obtained from a human donor with COVID-19, enrolled during active disease. The donor label of this sample is uncertain. Each CDR3 is given with its conserved first and last residue. A D gene is named only where the DNA matches it firmly. Clone size is stated in some rows and not others, as once, few, many or a class when expanded.

d_gene	v_gene	abundance	j_gene	CDR3aa	CDR3nt
-	TRBV30	-	TRBJ2-7	CAWSTGQWSSYEQYF	TGTGCCTGGAGTACAGGACAGTGGAGCTCCTACGAGCAGTACTTC
-	TRBV28	-	TRBJ1-1	CASRPLTESTEAFF	TGTGCCAGCAGACCCCTGACAGAGAGCACTGAAGCTTTCTTT
TRBD1	TRBV11-3	few	TRBJ1-3	CASRTGTGVSSGNTIYF	TGTGCCAGCCGAACCGGGACAGGGGTCAGCTCTGGAAACACCATATATTTT
TRBD2	TRBV5-1	-	TRBJ2-1	CASSPNPGLAGNEQFF	TGCGCCAGCAGCCCCAACCCGGGACTAGCGGGGAATGAGCAGTTCTTC
-	TRBV14	-	TRBJ2-7	CASSPGRGAFYEQYF	TGTGCCAGCAGCCCAGGCAGGGGCGCTTTTTACGAGCAGTACTTC
TRBD1	TRBV7-2	-	TRBJ1-2	CASSVTGGGYTF	TGTGCCAGCAGCGTGACAGGGGGCGGCTACACCTTC
TRBD1	TRBV19	-	TRBJ1-1	CASSYQTGGTEAFF	TGTGCCAGTAGTTATCAGACAGGGGGCACTGAAGCTTTCTTT
TRBD2	TRBV7-2	-	TRBJ2-2	CASSLFGTTTGELFF	TGTGCCAGCAGCTTATTTGGGACTACCACCGGGGAGCTGTTTTTT
-	TRBV3-1/TRBV3-2	-	TRBJ2-7	CASSQEFAGNYEQYF	TGTGCCAGCAGCCAAGAGTTCGCGGGAAACTACGAGCAGTACTTC
TRBD1	TRBV6-5	-	TRBJ1-2	CASRGTGGFYGYTF	TGTGCCAGCAGGGGGACAGGGGGCTTCTATGGCTACACCTTC
-	TRBV20-1	-	TRBJ1-1	CSASWQNQAFF	TGCAGTGCTAGTTGGCAGAACCAAGCTTTCTTT
-	TRBV10-3	-	TRBJ2-3	CAISESQGRADTQYF	TGTGCCATCAGTGAGTCTCAGGGTAGGGCAGATACGCAGTATTTT
TRBD2	TRBV5-5	once	TRBJ2-5	CASSRSFFGGGGSETQYF	TGTGCCAGCTCCCGGTCCTTCTTCGGTGGGGGAGGGTCAGAGACCCAGTACTTC
-	TRBV19	-	TRBJ1-2	CASRQGDYGYTF	TGTGCCAGTAGACAGGGCGATTATGGCTACACCTTC
-	TRBV7-8	few	TRBJ1-1	CASSGREGNTEAFF	TGTGCCAGCAGCGGAAGGGAGGGGAACACTGAAGCTTTCTTT
-	TRBV5-1	-	TRBJ2-3	CASSPGTAADTQYF	TGCGCCAGCAGCCCGGGGACTGCCGCAGATACGCAGTATTTT
-	TRBV7-2	-	TRBJ1-5	CASSPNSNQPQHF	TGTGCCAGCAGTCCAAATAGCAATCAGCCCCAGCATTTT